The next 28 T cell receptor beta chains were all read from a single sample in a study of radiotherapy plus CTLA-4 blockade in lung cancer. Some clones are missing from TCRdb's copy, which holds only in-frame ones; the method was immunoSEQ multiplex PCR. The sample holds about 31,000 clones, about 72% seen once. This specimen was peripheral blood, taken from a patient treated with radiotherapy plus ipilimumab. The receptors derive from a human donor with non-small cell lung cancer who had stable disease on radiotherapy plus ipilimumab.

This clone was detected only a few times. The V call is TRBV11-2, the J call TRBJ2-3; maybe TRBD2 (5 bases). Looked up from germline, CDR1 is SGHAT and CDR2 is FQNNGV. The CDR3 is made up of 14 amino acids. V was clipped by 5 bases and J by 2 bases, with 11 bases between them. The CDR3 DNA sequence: TGTGCCAGCAGCCCCCGGAGGACCACAGATACGCAGTATTTT. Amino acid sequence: CASSPRRTTDTQYF.

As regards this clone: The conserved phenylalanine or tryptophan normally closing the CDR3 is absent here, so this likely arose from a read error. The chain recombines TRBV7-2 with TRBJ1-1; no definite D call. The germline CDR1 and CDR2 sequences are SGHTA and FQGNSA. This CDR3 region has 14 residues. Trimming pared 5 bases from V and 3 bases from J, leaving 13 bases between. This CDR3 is CASSPLYRHTEAFL. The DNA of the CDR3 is TGTGCCAGCAGCCCGCTATACCGGCACACTGAAGCTTTCCTT.

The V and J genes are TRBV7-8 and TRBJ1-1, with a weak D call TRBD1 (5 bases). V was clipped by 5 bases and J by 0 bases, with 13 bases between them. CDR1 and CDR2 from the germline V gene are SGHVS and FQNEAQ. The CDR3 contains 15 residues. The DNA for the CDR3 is TGTGCCAGCAGCCCGCGAACAGGCGTGAACACTGAAGCTTTCTTT. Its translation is CASSPRTGVNTEAFF.

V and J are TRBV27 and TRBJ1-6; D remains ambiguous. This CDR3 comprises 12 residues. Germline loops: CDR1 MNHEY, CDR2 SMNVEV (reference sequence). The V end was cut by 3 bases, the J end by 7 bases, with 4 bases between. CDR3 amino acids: CASSFGNSPLHF. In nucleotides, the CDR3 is TGTGCCAGCAGTTTCGGGAATTCACCCCTCCACTTT.

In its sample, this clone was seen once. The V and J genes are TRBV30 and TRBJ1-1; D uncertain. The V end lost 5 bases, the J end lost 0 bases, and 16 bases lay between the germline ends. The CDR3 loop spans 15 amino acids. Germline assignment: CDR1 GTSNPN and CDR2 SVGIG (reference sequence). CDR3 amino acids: CAWLHAEGLNTEAFF. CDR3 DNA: TGTGCCTGGCTACATGCGGAGGGATTGAACACTGAAGCTTTCTTT.

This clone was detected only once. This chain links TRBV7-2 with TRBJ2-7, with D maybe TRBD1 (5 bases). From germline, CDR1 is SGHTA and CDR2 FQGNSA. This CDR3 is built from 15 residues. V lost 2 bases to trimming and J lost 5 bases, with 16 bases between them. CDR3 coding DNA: TGTGCCAGCAGCTTATTTGCAGGGAATTCTAACGAGCAGTACGTC. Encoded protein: CASSLFAGNSNEQYV.

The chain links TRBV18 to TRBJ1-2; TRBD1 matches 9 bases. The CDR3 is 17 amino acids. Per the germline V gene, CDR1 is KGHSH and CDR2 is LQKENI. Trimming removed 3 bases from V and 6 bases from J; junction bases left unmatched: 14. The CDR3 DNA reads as TGTGCCAGCTCACCGAGAGCCCCGGGACAGGGCCCTAATGGCTACACCTTC. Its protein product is CASSPRAPGQGPNGYTF.

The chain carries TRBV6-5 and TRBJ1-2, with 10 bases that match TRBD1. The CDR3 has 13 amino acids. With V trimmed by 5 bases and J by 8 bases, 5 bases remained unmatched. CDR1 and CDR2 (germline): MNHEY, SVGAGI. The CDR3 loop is CASSVTGGGGYTF. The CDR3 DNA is TGTGCCAGCAGTGTGACAGGGGGCGGGGGCTACACCTTC.

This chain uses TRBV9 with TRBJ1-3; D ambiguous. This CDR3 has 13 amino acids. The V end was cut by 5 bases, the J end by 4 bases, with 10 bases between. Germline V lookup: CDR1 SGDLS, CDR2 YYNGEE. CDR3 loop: CASRGSGGNTIYF. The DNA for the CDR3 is TGTGCCAGCAGGGGATCAGGAGGAAACACCATATATTTT.

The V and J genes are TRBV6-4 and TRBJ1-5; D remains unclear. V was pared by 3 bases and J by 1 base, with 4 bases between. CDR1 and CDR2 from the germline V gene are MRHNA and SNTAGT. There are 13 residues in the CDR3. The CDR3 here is CASSEGSNQPQHF. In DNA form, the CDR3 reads TGTGCCAGCAGTGAAGGGAGCAATCAGCCCCAGCATTTT.

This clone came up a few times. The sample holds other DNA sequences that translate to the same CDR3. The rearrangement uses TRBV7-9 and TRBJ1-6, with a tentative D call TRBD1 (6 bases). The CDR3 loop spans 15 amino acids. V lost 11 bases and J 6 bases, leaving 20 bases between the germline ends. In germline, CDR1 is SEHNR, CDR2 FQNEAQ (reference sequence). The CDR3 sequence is CAVQRGAGANSPLHF. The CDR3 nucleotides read TGTGCCGTTCAACGGGGGGCGGGGGCTAATTCACCCCTCCACTTT.

CDR3 region: CASSLTVAGGLYNEQFF. The CDR3 DNA follows: TGTGCCAGCAGCCTGACGGTAGCGGGGGGCCTATACAATGAGCAGTTCTTC. The chain links TRBV7-9 to TRBJ2-1, with TRBD2 identical over 10 bases. Germline values: CDR1 SEHNR, CDR2 FQNEAQ (reference sequence). The junction had 11 bases not matched to a gene; V was cut back by 5 bases and J by 4 bases. This CDR3 is built from 17 residues.

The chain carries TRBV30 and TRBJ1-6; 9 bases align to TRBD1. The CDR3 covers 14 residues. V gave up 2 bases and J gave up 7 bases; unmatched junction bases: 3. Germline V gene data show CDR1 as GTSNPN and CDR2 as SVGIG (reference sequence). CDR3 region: CAWSRGQGNSPLHF. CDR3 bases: TGTGCCTGGAGTAGGGGACAGGGAAATTCACCCCTCCACTTT.

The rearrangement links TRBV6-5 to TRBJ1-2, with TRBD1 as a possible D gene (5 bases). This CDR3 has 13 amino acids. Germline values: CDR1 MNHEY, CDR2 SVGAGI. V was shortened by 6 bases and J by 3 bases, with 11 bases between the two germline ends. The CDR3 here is CASRAPGYYGYTF. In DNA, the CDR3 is TGTGCCAGCAGAGCTCCAGGGTACTATGGCTACACCTTC.

The DNA of the CDR3 is TGTGCCAGCAGCTGGGGAGGGGTCACGCTTCGCGAGCAGTACTTC. It is translated as CASSWGGVTLREQYF. The chain uses TRBV5-8 and TRBJ2-7; TRBD2 aligns across 7 bases. CDR1 is SGHTS and CDR2 is YDEGEE in the germline V gene. Losses at the gene ends were 3 bases for V and 6 bases for J; bases not matched to a gene: 12. The CDR3 spans 15 residues.

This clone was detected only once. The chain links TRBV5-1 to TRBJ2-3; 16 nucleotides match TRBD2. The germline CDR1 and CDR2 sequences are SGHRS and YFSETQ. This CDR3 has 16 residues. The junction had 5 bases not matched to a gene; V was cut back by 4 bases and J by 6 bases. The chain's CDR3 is CASSTGTSGGADTQYF. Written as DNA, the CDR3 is TGCGCCAGCAGCACTGGGACTAGCGGGGGGGCTGATACGCAGTATTTT.

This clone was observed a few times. As DNA, the CDR3 is TGCGCCAGCAGCTTGGGGTCAGGGACTAATGAAAAACTGTTTTTT. It codes for CASSLGSGTNEKLFF. The chain uses TRBV5-1 and TRBJ1-4; weak D call: TRBD1 (5 bases). The V end was cut by 0 bases, the J end by 2 bases, with 8 bases between. CDR1 and CDR2 from the germline V gene are SGHRS and YFSETQ. This CDR3 is built from 15 residues.

This chain's CDR3 is CASSFLPPPNSPLHF. The CDR3 region has the DNA TGTGCCAGCAGCTTTCTCCCCCCGCCGAATTCACCCCTCCACTTT. The chain has TRBV7-8 and TRBJ1-6; D unclear. There are 15 residues in the CDR3. CDR1 and CDR2 (germline): SGHVS, FQNEAQ. Deletions cut 3 bases from V and 7 bases from J, with 13 bases between.

CDR3 nucleotides: TGTGCCAGCAGCGTAACGGGACAGGCGGCCGAGCAGTACTTC. As protein: CASSVTGQAAEQYF. J is TRBJ2-7 and V is TRBV9, with 8 bases lining up with TRBD1. V lost 1 base to trimming and J lost 6 bases; unmatched junction nucleotides: 6. The CDR3 is 14 amino acids. From germline, CDR1 is SGDLS and CDR2 YYNGEE.

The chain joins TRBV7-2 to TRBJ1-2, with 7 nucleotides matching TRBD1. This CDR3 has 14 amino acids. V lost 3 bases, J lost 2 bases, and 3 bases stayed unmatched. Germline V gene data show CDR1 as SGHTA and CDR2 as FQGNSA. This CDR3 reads CASSLGQQNYGYTF. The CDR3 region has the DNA TGTGCCAGCAGCTTGGGACAGCAAAACTATGGCTACACCTTC.

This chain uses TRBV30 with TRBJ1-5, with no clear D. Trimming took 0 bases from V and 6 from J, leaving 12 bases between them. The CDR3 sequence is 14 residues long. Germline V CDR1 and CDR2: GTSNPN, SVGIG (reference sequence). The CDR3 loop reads CAWSVKGSGQPQHF. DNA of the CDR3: TGTGCCTGGAGTGTAAAGGGCTCCGGTCAGCCCCAGCATTTT.

The CDR3 DNA follows: TGTGCCACTTCCATTGGACGGGGCGGCTCCTACGAGCAGTACGTC. Encoded protein: CATSIGRGGSYEQYV. The J gene is TRBJ2-7, the V gene TRBV2, with D perhaps assigned TRBD1 or TRBD2 (5 bases each). The CDR3 has 15 residues. The V gene lost 10 bases and the J gene lost 0 bases, with 19 bases spanning the gap. Germline CDR1 and CDR2: SNHLY and FYNNEI.

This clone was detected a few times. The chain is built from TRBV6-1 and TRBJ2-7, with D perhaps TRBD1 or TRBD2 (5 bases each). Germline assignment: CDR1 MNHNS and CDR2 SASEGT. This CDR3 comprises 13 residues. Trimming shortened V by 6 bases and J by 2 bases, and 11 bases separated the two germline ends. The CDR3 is CASSLTGPYEQYV. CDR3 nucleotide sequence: TGTGCCAGCAGCCTAACGGGACCCTACGAGCAGTACGTC.

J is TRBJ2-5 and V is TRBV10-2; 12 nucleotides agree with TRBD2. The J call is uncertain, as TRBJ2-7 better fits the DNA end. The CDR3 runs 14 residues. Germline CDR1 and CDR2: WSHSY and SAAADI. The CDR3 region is CASGRLAGAYEQYF. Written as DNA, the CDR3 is TGCGCCAGCGGGAGACTAGCGGGGGCCTACGAGCAGTACTTC.

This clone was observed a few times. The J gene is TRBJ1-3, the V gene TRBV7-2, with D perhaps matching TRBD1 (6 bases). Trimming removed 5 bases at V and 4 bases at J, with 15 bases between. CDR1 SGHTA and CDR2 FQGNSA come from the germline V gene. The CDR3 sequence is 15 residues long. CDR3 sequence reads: CASSPPGARGNTIYF. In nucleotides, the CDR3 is TGTGCCAGCAGCCCACCAGGGGCGCGGGGAAACACCATATATTTT.

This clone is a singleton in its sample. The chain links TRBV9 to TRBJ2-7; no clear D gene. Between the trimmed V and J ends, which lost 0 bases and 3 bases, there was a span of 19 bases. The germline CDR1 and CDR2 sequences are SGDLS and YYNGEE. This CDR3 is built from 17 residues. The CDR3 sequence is CASSVGFASTGYYEQYF. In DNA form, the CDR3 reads TGTGCCAGCAGCGTAGGGTTCGCGAGTACTGGGTACTACGAGCAGTACTTC.

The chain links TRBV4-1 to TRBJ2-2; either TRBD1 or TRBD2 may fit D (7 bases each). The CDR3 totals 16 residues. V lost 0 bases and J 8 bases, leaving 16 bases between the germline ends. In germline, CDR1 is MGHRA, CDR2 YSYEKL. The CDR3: CASSQEPGGEFGELFF. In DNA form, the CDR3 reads TGCGCCAGCAGCCAAGAACCAGGGGGGGAGTTTGGGGAGCTGTTTTTT.

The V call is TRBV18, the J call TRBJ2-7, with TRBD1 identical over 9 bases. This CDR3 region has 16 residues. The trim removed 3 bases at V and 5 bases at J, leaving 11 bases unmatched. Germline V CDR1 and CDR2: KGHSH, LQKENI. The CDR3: CASSPVPQGASHEQYF. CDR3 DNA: TGTGCCAGCTCACCGGTACCACAGGGGGCGAGCCACGAGCAGTACTTC.